The 31 T cell receptor beta chains below were found in one sample sequenced in a study of blood T cell repertoires in COVID-19. Some clones are missing from TCRdb's copy, which holds only in-frame ones; the method was immunoSEQ multiplex PCR. There are around 30,000 clones in the sample; 65% to 90% occur only once, and roughly a sixth lies in the top ten. Material: peripheral blood. These receptors were collected from a woman aged 60 to 75 with active COVID-19.

The chain has TRBV6-5 and TRBJ1-1; D not resolved. Germline assignment: CDR1 MNHEY and CDR2 SVGAGI. Trimming removed 7 bases from V and 4 bases from J, with 16 bases in between. The CDR3 sequence is 14 residues long. The chain's CDR3 is CASKSSGVGTEAFF. The CDR3 coding sequence is TGTGCCAGCAAGTCCTCAGGTGTAGGCACTGAAGCTTTCTTT.

This clone was observed a single time. The V gene is TRBV28, the J gene TRBJ1-1, with unresolved D. This CDR3 is 15 amino acids long. Germline V gene data show CDR1 as MDHEN and CDR2 as SYDVKM. Trimming cost V 4 bases and J 1 base, with 13 bases left between them. The CDR3 loop reads CASSSNPQWNTEAFF. In DNA form, the CDR3 reads TGTGCCAGCAGTTCCAACCCTCAGTGGAACACTGAAGCTTTCTTT.

This chain links TRBV6-1 with TRBJ2-5, with D possibly matching TRBD1 (5 bases). CDR1 and CDR2 (germline): MNHNS, SASEGT. This CDR3 has 16 amino acids. Trimming stripped 4 bases from V and 1 base from J, with 16 bases between. For the CDR3, the DNA is TGTGCCAGCAGTGCCGACCTAACAGGAATCCAAGAGACCCAGTACTTC. It yields the protein CASSADLTGIQETQYF.

The rearrangement links TRBV2 to TRBJ2-5; perhaps TRBD2 as D (7 bases). CDR1 is SNHLY, CDR2 FYNNEI, per germline. Trimming cost V 7 bases and J 2 bases, with 11 bases left between them. The CDR3 covers 13 residues. CDR3 region: CASMGGAQETQYF. The CDR3, as DNA: TGTGCCAGCATGGGGGGGGCTCAAGAGACCCAGTACTTC.

The chain employs TRBV28 and TRBJ2-7; 8 bases match TRBD2. CDR1 MDHEN and CDR2 SYDVKM come from the germline V gene. The CDR3 length is 15 residues. J lost 3 bases, V lost 6 bases, and 10 bases had no gene match. The CDR3 bases are TGTGCCAGCAGCCGAGGGGGAGCGGGAGACTACGAGCAGTACTTC. It specifies CASSRGGAGDYEQYF.

This clone has just a few counts. This chain connects TRBV18 to TRBJ2-7; 9 nucleotides align to TRBD2. The V segment lost 3 bases and the J segment 0 bases; nucleotides outside the gene matches: 6. CDR1 KGHSH and CDR2 LQKENI come from the germline V gene. The CDR3 has 16 amino acids. Here the CDR3 reads CASSPGLAHYSYEQYF. The DNA for the CDR3 is TGTGCCAGCTCACCCGGACTAGCGCACTACTCCTACGAGCAGTACTTC.

The gene calls are TRBV7-8 and TRBJ2-3, with 9 bases fitting TRBD2. Unmatched junction bases numbered 7, after V lost 1 base and J lost 2 bases. The CDR3 sequence is 17 residues long. CDR1 and CDR2 (germline): SGHVS, FQNEAQ. CDR3 sequence reads: CASSLGSGSWSTDTQYF. The CDR3 nucleotides are TGTGCCAGCAGCTTAGGTAGCGGGAGCTGGTCCACAGATACGCAGTATTTT.

The chain is built from TRBV6-6 and TRBJ2-7; 9 bases map to TRBD2. The CDR3 is 15 amino acids. The V and J ends lost 7 bases and 1 base, in that order; junction bases with no gene match: 8. The germline CDR1 and CDR2 sequences are MNHNY and SVGAGI (reference sequence). For the CDR3, the DNA is TGTGCCAGCACCGATAGCGGGAGTGGTTCCTACGAGCAGTACTTC. Amino acids: CASTDSGSGSYEQYF.

DNA of the CDR3: TGTGCCAGCAGCCCCCGTCACGCAGTAGATACGCAGTATTTT. Translation gives CASSPRHAVDTQYF. The rearrangement uses TRBV9 and TRBJ2-3; D gene ambiguous. The V end was cut by 4 bases, the J end by 5 bases, with 14 bases between. This CDR3 contains 14 residues. The germline V gene has CDR1 SGDLS and CDR2 YYNGEE.

This chain uses TRBV2 with TRBJ2-2, with D hard to call. Trimming cost V 6 bases and J 6 bases, with 11 bases left between them. CDR1 and CDR2 (germline): SNHLY, FYNNEI. This CDR3 comprises 13 residues. CDR3 coding DNA: TGTGCCAGCAGCGCCCTAGTAGCCGGGGAGCTGTTTTTT. It translates to CASSALVAGELFF.

The chain combines TRBV6-5 with TRBJ2-5, with 9 bases matching TRBD1. The CDR3 totals 14 residues. The junction had 7 bases not matched to a gene; V was cut back by 6 bases and J by 5 bases. CDR1 and CDR2 from the germline V gene are MNHEY and SVGAGI. As DNA, the CDR3 is TGTGCCAGCAGAGTAACAGGGGGCCAGGAGACCCAGTACTTC. The encoded protein is CASRVTGGQETQYF.

The chain combines TRBV7-9 with TRBJ2-1, with 9 bases matching TRBD1. The junction had 4 bases not matched to a gene; V was cut back by 6 bases and J by 1 base. This CDR3 comprises 15 residues. The germline CDR1 and CDR2 sequences are SEHNR and FQNEAQ (reference sequence). CDR3 sequence: CASSPDRGSYNEQFF. The CDR3 DNA follows: TGTGCCAGCAGTCCTGACAGGGGGTCCTACAATGAGCAGTTCTTC. Looking up the rest from reference TRBV7-9 and TRBJ2-1 gives the full variable domain: DTGVSQNPRHKITKRGQNVTFRCDPISEHNRLYWYRQTLGQGPEFLTYFQNEAQLEKSRLLSDRFSAERPKGSFSTLEIQRTEQGDSAMYLCASSPDRGSYNEQFFGPGTRLTVL.

CDR3: CASSGRGGSTDTQYF. For the CDR3, the DNA is TGTGCCAGCAGCGGACGGGGGGGTAGCACAGATACGCAGTATTTT. The chain couples TRBV7-3 to TRBJ2-3; 8 bases align to TRBD2. This CDR3 has 15 residues. The V and J ends lost 5 bases and 0 bases, in that order; junction bases with no gene match: 4. Germline V gives CDR1 SGHTA, CDR2 FQGTGA.

The chain uses TRBV28 and TRBJ2-5; TRBD1 matches 8 bases. The trim removed 1 base at V and 2 bases at J, leaving 9 bases unmatched. Germline lookup yields CDR1 MDHEN and CDR2 SYDVKM. CDR3 length: 17 amino acids. The CDR3 DNA sequence: TGTGCCAGCAGTTTATTGGGTTTCAGGGGGCCTCAAGAGACCCAGTACTTC. Protein: CASSLLGFRGPQETQYF. The full variable domain, its missing parts supplied by reference TRBV28 and TRBJ2-5, is DVKVTQSSRYLVKRTGEKVFLECVQDMDHENMFWYRQDPGLGLRLIYFSYDVKMKEKGDIPEGYSVSREKKERFSLILESASTNQTSMYLCASSLLGFRGPQETQYFGPGTRLLVL.

The V gene is TRBV7-9, the J gene TRBJ1-1; the D gene is possibly TRBD1 (6 bases). The V end was cut by 1 base, the J end by 1 base, with 13 bases between. Germline loops: CDR1 SEHNR, CDR2 FQNEAQ (reference sequence). There are 16 residues in the CDR3. The DNA for the CDR3 is TGTGCCAGCAGCTTAGTTTGGATACAGGGGAACACTGAAGCTTTCTTT. Its protein product is CASSLVWIQGNTEAFF. Supplemented by reference TRBV7-9 and TRBJ1-1, the full variable domain reads DTGVSQNPRHKITKRGQNVTFRCDPISEHNRLYWYRQTLGQGPEFLTYFQNEAQLEKSRLLSDRFSAERPKGSFSTLEIQRTEQGDSAMYLCASSLVWIQGNTEAFFGQGTRLTVV.

This clone was found a few times. The V and J genes are TRBV5-6 and TRBJ2-6; a possible D gene is TRBD2 (7 bases). Germline assignment: CDR1 SGHDT and CDR2 YYEEEE. This CDR3 has 18 residues. The V end lost 4 bases, the J end lost 2 bases, and 19 bases lay between the germline ends. The DNA of the CDR3 is TGTGCCAGCAGCCCGACGGGGGGCGCGAATACTGGGGCCAACGTCCTGACTTTC. Translation gives CASSPTGGANTGANVLTF.

The chain is built from TRBV3-1 (or the pseudogene TRBV3-2) and TRBJ2-1; D might be TRBD2 (5 bases). V was shortened by 5 bases and J by 5 bases, with 10 bases between the two germline ends. The germline gives CDR1 LGHDT, CDR2 YNNKEL (reference sequence). The CDR3 length is 13 residues. The CDR3 region is CASSTDLHNEQFF. CDR3 DNA: TGTGCCAGCAGCACGGACTTGCACAATGAGCAGTTCTTC.

The chain combines TRBV7-6 with TRBJ2-3; D gene ambiguous. Germline V gene lookup returns CDR1 SGHVS and CDR2 FNYEAQ. The germline V and J ends were trimmed by 1 base and 6 bases, with 5 bases remaining between them. The CDR3 runs 12 residues. The CDR3 nucleotides are TGTGCCAGCAGCTTAGACAGCGATACGCAGTATTTT. Translation gives CASSLDSDTQYF.

The rearrangement uses TRBV19 and TRBJ1-2; 10 positions agree with TRBD1. The germline gives CDR1 LNHDA, CDR2 SQIVND (reference sequence). CDR3 length: 15 residues. Trimming took 4 bases from V and 6 from J; bases not matched to a gene: 8. The CDR3 DNA reads TGTGCCAGTAGTAACCGACAGGGGGCGCAGAATGGCTACACCTTC. It translates to CASSNRQGAQNGYTF. Together with reference TRBV19 and TRBJ1-2, the CDR3 gives the full variable domain: DGGITQSPKYLFRKEGQNVTLSCEQNLNHDAMYWYRQDPGQGLRLIYYSQIVNDFQKGDIAEGYSVSREKKESFPLTVTSAQKNPTAFYLCASSNRQGAQNGYTFGSGTRLTVV.

The chain recombines TRBV27 with TRBJ2-2; D perhaps matches TRBD2 (6 bases). The CDR3 sequence is 19 residues long. The ends were cut back, 0 bases at V and 3 bases at J, with 20 bases in the middle. Germline CDR1 and CDR2: MNHEY and SMNVEV (reference sequence). CDR3 sequence reads: CASSLSSNSGLGYTGELFF. Written as DNA, the CDR3 is TGTGCCAGCAGTTTATCGAGCAATAGCGGCTTAGGTTACACCGGGGAGCTGTTTTTT.

V usage is TRBV7-8 and J usage is TRBJ2-7; D may be TRBD2 (5 bases). The V gene lost 4 bases and the J gene lost 7 bases, with 20 bases spanning the gap. The CDR3 is 15 amino acids. Germline V gene lookup returns CDR1 SGHVS and CDR2 FQNEAQ. CDR3 amino acids: CASSSRSGQTGEQYF. CDR3 nucleotide sequence: TGTGCCAGCAGCTCCCGTAGTGGCCAAACGGGAGAGCAGTACTTC.

This chain connects TRBV6-1 to TRBJ1-2; D is unresolved. Trimming pared 1 base from V and 8 bases from J, leaving 14 bases between. The CDR3 length is 14 residues. Looked up from germline, CDR1 is MNHNS and CDR2 is SASEGT. The CDR3 nucleotides are TGTGCCAGCAGTGAAGGTCAGGTTGGGTACGGCTACACCTTC. Translating it yields CASSEGQVGYGYTF.

The chain recombines TRBV6-5 with TRBJ1-1, with D possibly TRBD1 on 6 matching bases. V lost 10 bases and J 0 bases, leaving 12 bases between the germline ends. Germline CDR1 MNHEY, CDR2 SVGAGI. The CDR3 loop spans 13 amino acids. The CDR3 sequence is CATMTGMNTEAFF. The CDR3 coding sequence is TGTGCCACGATGACAGGTATGAACACTGAAGCTTTCTTT.

The chain carries TRBV3-1 (or the pseudogene TRBV3-2) and TRBJ2-5, with 7 bases identical to TRBD2. Germline V gene lookup returns CDR1 LGHDT and CDR2 YNNKEL (reference sequence). Germline trimming cut 1 base from V and 7 bases from J; bases unmatched to any gene: 9. This CDR3 spans 15 amino acids. CDR3: CASSQVSGTKGTQYF. The CDR3, as DNA: TGTGCCAGCAGCCAAGTCAGCGGGACCAAAGGGACCCAGTACTTC.

V gene TRBV20-1 combines with J gene TRBJ2-3; D is possibly TRBD2 (6 bases). There are 11 residues in the CDR3. Germline CDR1 DFQATT, CDR2 SNEGSKA (reference sequence). V was trimmed by 7 bases and J by 4 bases, leaving 9 bases between them. CDR3 DNA: TGCAGTGGAGGAGGGCCAGATACGCAGTATTTT. Translation: CSGGGPDTQYF.

V is TRBV19 and J is TRBJ2-4, with TRBD2 matching 14 bases. Losses at the gene ends were 3 bases for V and 8 bases for J; bases not matched to a gene: 3. Germline loops: CDR1 LNHDA, CDR2 SQIVND (reference sequence). The CDR3 is 15 amino acids. This CDR3 reads CASSIGTSGRYIQYF. CDR3 in DNA: TGTGCCAGTAGTATCGGGACTAGCGGGAGATACATTCAGTACTTC. Complete variable domain (other parts from reference TRBV19 and TRBJ2-4): DGGITQSPKYLFRKEGQNVTLSCEQNLNHDAMYWYRQDPGQGLRLIYYSQIVNDFQKGDIAEGYSVSREKKESFPLTVTSAQKNPTAFYLCASSIGTSGRYIQYFGAGTRLSVL.

This chain connects TRBV2 to TRBJ1-5; TRBD1 matches 9 bases. Germline CDR1 and CDR2: SNHLY and FYNNEI. V shed 7 bases, J shed 8 bases, and the junction held 12 bases outside the gene matches. The CDR3 is made up of 15 amino acids. This chain's CDR3 is CASNSGTGRIEPQHF. The CDR3 coding sequence is TGTGCCAGCAACAGTGGGACAGGGCGCATTGAGCCCCAGCATTTT.

A remark on this clone: Other DNA variants within this sample encode the same CDR3. This chain joins TRBV6-1 and TRBJ1-2; D is unresolved. Trimming removed 3 bases from V and 2 bases from J, with 7 bases in between. CDR1 is MNHNS, CDR2 SASEGT, per germline. The CDR3 spans 13 residues. The CDR3 bases are TGTGCCAGCAGTGACAGGATCAACTATGGCTACACCTTC. It codes for CASSDRINYGYTF.

The chain employs TRBV6-2 or TRBV6-3 and TRBJ2-1, with D perhaps matching TRBD2 (7 bases). The CDR3 consists of 17 residues. Germline V gives CDR1 MNHEY, CDR2 SVGEGT. Trimming stripped 7 bases from V and 1 base from J, with 20 bases between. For the CDR3, the DNA is TGTGCCAGCACCCCCGCGGCGGGGGCCGGTTCCTACAATGAGCAGTTCTTC. It encodes CASTPAAGAGSYNEQFF.

V and J are TRBV11-3 and TRBJ2-1; the match to TRBD2 covers 9 bases. V shed 0 bases, J shed 9 bases, and the junction held 6 bases outside the gene matches. The germline gives CDR1 SGHNT, CDR2 YENEEA. The CDR3 has 15 amino acids. The CDR3 loop is CASSLELAGVSEQFF. The DNA of the CDR3 is TGTGCCAGCAGCTTAGAGTTAGCGGGAGTAAGTGAGCAGTTCTTC.

The chain joins TRBV6-6 to TRBJ1-5; D gene uncertain. The CDR3 extends over 14 amino acids. Per the germline V gene, CDR1 is MNHNY and CDR2 is SVGAGI (reference sequence). The V and J ends lost 3 bases and 2 bases respectively, with 8 bases between them. The CDR3 is CASSYGRGNQPQHF. CDR3 sequence (DNA): TGTGCCAGCAGTTATGGGAGGGGCAATCAGCCCCAGCATTTT.